The source of this TCR beta chain is a study of CD8 T cells in Susac syndrome. CDR1 is SGHRS and CDR2 is YFSETQ in the germline V gene. This CDR3 spans 15 amino acids. V lost 2 bases to trimming and J lost 6 bases, with 17 bases between them. The multiple sclerosis controls were treatment-naive patients, and their relapsing-remitting disease was stable or active. Negative isolation was used for CD8+ and CD4+ T cells, and FACS enrichment was applied to TEMRA cells. Random hexamers served to reverse transcribe roughly 0.45 to 1 ug RNA. Amplification of TCR beta CDR3 used immunoSEQ multiplex PCR across 54 Vbeta and 13 Jbeta. TCRdb reanalysed the immunoSEQ multiplex PCR reads using MiXCR and keeps one entry per CDR3 protein. The data hold some 190,000 distinct CDR3 sequences, with more than 90% observed a single time.

The J gene is TRBJ1-1, the V gene TRBV5-1; D not certain. This sequence was found in a human donor with multiple sclerosis. Sequenced material: CD4+ T cells from PBMCs. CDR3 loop: CASSFISEERAEAFF. CDR3 in DNA: TGCGCCAGCAGCTTTATTTCGGAGGAAAGGGCTGAAGCTTTCTTT.